This T cell receptor beta chain was retrieved from a study of blood T cell repertoires in COVID-19. Study-wide context: The United States, Italy and Spain were the sources of the acute and convalescent COVID-19 samples.

Participants had their cohort set by participant-reported clinical history. Original processing methods: Amplification of reference gene primers provided the estimated nucleated cell counts. Sequenced by immunoSEQ multiplex PCR; TCRdb stores in-frame clones only, minus some. That table is the source of V, J and clone size, and D and trimming were worked out from the DNA. This table has about 250,000 clones, more than 75% appearing once. The source is a woman in her forties or fifties who had recovered from COVID-19. The sequencing sample was made of PBMCs or T cells enriched from blood (not recorded which).

Written as DNA, the CDR3 is TGTGCCAGCAGCCCAACGGGACAGGGAACCGAGCAGTACTTC. It translates to CASSPTGQGTEQYF. V gene TRBV5-4 combines with J gene TRBJ2-7, with TRBD1 matching 9 bases. Trimming cost V 4 bases and J 6 bases; bases outside gene matches: 8. The CDR3 covers 14 residues. CDR1 is SGHNT and CDR2 is YYREEE in the germline V gene (reference sequence).